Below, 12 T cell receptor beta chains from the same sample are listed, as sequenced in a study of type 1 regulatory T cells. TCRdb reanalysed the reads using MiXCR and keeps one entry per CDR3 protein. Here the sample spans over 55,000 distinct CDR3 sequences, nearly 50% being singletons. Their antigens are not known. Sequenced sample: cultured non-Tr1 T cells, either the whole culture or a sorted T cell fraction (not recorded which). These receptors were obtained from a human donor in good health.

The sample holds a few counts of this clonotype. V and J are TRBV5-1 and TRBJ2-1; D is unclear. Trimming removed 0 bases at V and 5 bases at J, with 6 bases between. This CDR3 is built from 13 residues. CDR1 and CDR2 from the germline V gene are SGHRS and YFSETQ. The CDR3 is CASSLGRDNEQFF. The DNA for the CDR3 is TGCGCCAGCAGCTTGGGACGGGACAATGAGCAGTTCTTC.

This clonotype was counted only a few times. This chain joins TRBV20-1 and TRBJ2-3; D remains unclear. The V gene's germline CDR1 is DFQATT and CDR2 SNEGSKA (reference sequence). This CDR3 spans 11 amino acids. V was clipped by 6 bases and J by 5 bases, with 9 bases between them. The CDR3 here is CSAQLVDTQYF. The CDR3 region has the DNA TGCAGTGCCCAGCTCGTAGATACGCAGTATTTT.

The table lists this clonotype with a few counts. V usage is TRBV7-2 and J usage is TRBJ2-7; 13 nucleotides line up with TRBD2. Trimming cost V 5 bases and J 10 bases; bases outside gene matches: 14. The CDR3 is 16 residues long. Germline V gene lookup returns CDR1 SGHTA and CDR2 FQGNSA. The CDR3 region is CASSPQGGTSGMSQYF. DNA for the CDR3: TGTGCCAGCAGCCCCCAGGGCGGGACTAGCGGGATGTCACAGTACTTC.

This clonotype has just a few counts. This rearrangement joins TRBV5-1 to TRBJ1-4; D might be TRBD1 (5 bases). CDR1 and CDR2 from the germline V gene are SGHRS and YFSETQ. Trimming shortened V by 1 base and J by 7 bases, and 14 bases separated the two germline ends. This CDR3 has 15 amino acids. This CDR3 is CASSLNEGLGEKLFF. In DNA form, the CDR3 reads TGCGCCAGCAGCTTGAACGAGGGGCTCGGTGAAAAACTGTTTTTT. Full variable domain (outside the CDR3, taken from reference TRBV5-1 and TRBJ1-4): KAGVTQTPRYLIKTRGQQVTLSCSPISGHRSVSWYQQTPGQGLQFLFEYFSETQRNKGNFPGRFSGRQFSNSRSEMNVSTLELGDSALYLCASSLNEGLGEKLFFGSGTQLSVL.

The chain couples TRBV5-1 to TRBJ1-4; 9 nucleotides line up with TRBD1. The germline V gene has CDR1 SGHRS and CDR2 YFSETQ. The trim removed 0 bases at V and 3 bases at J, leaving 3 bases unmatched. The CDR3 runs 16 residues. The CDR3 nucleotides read TGCGCCAGCAGCTTGGAGACAGGGGGGCCTAATGAAAAACTGTTTTTT. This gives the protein CASSLETGGPNEKLFF.

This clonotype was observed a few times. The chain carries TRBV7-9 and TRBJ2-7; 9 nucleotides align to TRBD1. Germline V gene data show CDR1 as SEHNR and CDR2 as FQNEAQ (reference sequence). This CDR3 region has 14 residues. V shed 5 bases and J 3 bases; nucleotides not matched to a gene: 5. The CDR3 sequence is CASSTTGQGYEQYF. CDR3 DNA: TGTGCCAGCAGCACCACGGGACAGGGCTACGAGCAGTACTTC.

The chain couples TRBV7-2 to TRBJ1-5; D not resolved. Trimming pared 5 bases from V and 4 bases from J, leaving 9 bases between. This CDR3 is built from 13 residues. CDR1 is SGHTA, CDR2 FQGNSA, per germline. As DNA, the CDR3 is TGTGCCAGCAGCATCTGGGGTAATCAGCCCCAGCATTTT. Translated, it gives CASSIWGNQPQHF.

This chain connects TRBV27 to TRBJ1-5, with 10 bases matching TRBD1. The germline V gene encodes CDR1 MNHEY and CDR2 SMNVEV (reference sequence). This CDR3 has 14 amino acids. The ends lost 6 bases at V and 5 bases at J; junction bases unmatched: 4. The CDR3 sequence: CASRRTGGYQPQHF. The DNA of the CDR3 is TGTGCCAGCAGACGGACAGGGGGGTATCAGCCCCAGCATTTT.

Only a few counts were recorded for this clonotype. The CDR3 loop is CASSRRQAGGLETQYF. The CDR3 coding sequence is TGTGCCAGCAGCCGCCGCCAGGCGGGGGGGCTAGAGACCCAGTACTTC. The genes are TRBV7-9 and TRBJ2-5; TRBD2 matches at 9 bases. The germline CDR1 and CDR2 sequences are SEHNR and FQNEAQ (reference sequence). V lost 5 bases to trimming and J lost 4 bases; unmatched junction nucleotides: 11. CDR3 length: 16 amino acids.

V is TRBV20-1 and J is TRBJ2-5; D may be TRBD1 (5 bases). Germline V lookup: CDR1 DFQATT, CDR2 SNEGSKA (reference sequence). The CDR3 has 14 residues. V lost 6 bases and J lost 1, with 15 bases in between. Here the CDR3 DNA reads TGCAGTGCCCCTAAGACAGCCACCCAAGAGACCCAGTACTTC. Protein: CSAPKTATQETQYF.

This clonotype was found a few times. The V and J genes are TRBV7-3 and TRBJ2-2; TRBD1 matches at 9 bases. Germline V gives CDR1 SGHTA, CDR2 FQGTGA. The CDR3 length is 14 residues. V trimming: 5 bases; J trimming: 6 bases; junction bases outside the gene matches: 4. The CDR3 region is CASSRGQGPGELFF. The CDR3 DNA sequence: TGTGCCAGCAGCAGGGGACAGGGTCCCGGGGAGCTGTTTTTT.

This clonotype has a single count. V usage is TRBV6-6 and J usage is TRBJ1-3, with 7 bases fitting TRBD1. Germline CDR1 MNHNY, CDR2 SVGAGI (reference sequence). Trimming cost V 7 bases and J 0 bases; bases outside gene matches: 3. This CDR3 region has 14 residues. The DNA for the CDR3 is TGTGCCAGCACTTGGGACAGCTCTGGAAACACCATATATTTT. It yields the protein CASTWDSSGNTIYF.